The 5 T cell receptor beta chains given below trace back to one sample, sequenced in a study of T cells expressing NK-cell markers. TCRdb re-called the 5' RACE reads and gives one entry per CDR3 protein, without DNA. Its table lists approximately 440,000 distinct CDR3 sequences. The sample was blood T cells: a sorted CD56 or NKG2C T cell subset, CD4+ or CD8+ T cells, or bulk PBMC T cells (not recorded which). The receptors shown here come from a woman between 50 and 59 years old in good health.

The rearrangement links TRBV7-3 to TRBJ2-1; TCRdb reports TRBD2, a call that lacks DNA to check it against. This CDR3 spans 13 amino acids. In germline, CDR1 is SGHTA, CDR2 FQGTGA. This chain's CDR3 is CASGEGVTNEQFF.

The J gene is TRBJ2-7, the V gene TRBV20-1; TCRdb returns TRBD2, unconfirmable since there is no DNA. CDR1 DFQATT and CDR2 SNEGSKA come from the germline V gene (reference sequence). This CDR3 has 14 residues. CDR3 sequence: CSVSVGLAGGEQYF.

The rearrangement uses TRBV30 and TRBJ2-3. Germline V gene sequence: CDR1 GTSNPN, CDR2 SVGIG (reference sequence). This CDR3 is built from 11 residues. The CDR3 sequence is CAWTSGDTQYF.

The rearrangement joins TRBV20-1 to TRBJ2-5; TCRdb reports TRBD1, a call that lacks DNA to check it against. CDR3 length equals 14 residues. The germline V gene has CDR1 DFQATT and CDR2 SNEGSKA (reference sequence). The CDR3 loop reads CSARDRANWETQYF.

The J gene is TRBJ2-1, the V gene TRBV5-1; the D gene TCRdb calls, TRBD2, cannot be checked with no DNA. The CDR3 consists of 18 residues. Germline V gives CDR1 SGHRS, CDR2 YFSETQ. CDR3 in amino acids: CASSWSLAGAGSYNEQFF.